This T cell receptor beta chain was obtained from a study of early T cells in non-severe SARS-CoV-2 infection. Study-level points and caveats: VDJdb-based annotation leaned toward anti-spike CD8 responses and missed private and CD4 specificities.

This clonotype was recorded at least ten times. No antigen is known for it. This CDR3 has 13 amino acids. The germline gives CDR1 MNHEY, CDR2 SVGEGT. V shed 2 bases and J shed 4 bases, with 6 bases lying between them. Unique molecular identifiers were affixed to single, distinct cDNA molecules. MiXCR was run by TCRdb on the 5' RACE reads, yielding one entry per CDR3 protein. The repertoire has approximately 39,000 distinct CDR3 sequences, roughly 9.9% of them found once; the top ten carry roughly 12%. This clonotype originated in an adult who was a healthcare worker with PCR-confirmed SARS-CoV-2 infection or an uninfected control (not recorded which). The sequencing input was whole blood. This chain uses TRBV6-2 or TRBV6-3 with TRBJ1-5; D might be TRBD1 (5 bases). In DNA, the CDR3 is TGTGCCAGCAGTTACCGGGGGAATCAGCCCCAGCATTTT. Its protein product is CASSYRGNQPQHF.